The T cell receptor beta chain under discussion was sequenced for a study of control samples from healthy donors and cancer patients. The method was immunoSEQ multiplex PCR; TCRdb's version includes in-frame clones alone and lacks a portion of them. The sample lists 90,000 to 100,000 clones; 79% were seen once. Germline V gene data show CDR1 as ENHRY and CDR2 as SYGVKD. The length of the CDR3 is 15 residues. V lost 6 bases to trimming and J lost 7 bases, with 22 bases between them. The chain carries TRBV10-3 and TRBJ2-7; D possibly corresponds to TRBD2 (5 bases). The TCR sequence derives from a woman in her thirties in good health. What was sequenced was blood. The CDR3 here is CAIRIDGMSRPEQYF. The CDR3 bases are TGTGCCATCAGAATCGACGGGATGTCCCGACCAGAGCAGTACTTC.